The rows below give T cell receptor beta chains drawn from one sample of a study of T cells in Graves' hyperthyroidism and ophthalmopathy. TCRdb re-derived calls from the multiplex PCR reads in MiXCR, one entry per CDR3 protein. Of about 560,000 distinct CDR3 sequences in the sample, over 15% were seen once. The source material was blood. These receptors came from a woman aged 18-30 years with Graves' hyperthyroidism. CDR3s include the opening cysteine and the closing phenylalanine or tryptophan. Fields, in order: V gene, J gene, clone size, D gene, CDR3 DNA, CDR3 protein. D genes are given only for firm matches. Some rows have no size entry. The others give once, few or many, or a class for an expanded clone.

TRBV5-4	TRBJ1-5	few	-	TGTGCCAGCAGCTCCGACCCAGTCAATCAGCCCCAGCATTTT	CASSSDPVNQPQHF
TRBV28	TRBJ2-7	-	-	TGTGCCAGCCGTGGGAGCGGCTCCTACGAGCAGTACTTC	CASRGSGSYEQYF
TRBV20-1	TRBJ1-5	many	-	TGCAGTGCTAGGGTGGATCAGCCCCAGCATTTT	CSARVDQPQHF
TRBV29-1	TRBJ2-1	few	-	TGCAGCGTTGACATTCTCGAACTTGTCTACAATGAGCAGTTCTTC	CSVDILELVYNEQFF
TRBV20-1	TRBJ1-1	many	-	TGCAGTGCTAGAGAGGAGCGAAGGAACACTGAAGCTTTCTTT	CSAREERRNTEAFF
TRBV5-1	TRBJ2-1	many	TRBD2	TGCGCCAGCAGCTCAACTTTGACTAGCGGGGACAATGAGCAGTTCTTC	CASSSTLTSGDNEQFF
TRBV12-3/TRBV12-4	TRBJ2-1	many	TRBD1	TGTGCCAGCAGTTTAGCCGCAGGGGGGCAGTTCTTC	CASSLAAGGQFF
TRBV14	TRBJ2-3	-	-	TGTGCCAGCAGCCGGATGCGGGTTGCCACAGATACGCAGTATTTT	CASSRMRVATDTQYF
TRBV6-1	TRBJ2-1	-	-	TGTGCCAGCACATCCCCACTAGTCGGTGACGCTGAGCAGTTCTTC	CASTSPLVGDAEQFF
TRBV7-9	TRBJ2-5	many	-	TGTGCCAGCAGCCGAGACATTACCCAGTACTTC	CASSRDITQYF
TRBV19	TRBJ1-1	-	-	TGTGCCAGTAGTATAGATTGGACTGTTGAAGCTTTCTTT	CASSIDWTVEAFF
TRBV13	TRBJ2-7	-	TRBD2	TGTGCCAGCAGCTCCTTGGCGTCTAGCGGGGTCTCAAAACCTTACGAGCAGTACTTC	CASSSLASSGVSKPYEQYF
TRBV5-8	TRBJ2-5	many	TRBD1	TGTGCCAGCAGCCCCGACAGGGGAGCAGAGACCCAGTACTTC	CASSPDRGAETQYF
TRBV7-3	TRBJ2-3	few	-	TGTGCCAGCAGCTTAAGGGACCGAGCTAGCACAGATACGCAGTATTTT	CASSLRDRASTDTQYF
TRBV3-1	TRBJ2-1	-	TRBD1	TGTGCCAGCAGTCCGACAGGGGGCAATGAGCGGTACTTC	CASSPTGGNERYF
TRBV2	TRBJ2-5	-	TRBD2	TGTGCCAGCAGTGGTCCTAGCGGGGGGGCCAGAGAGACCCAGTACTTC	CASSGPSGGARETQYF
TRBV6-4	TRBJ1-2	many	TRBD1	TGTGCCAGCAGTGACTCGGTGGGACAGTCGATGGGCGGCTACACCTTC	CASSDSVGQSMGGYTF
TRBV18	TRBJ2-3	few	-	TGTGCCAGCTCCCCTCAGGGCTGGGGCCGCACAGATACGCAGTATTTT	CASSPQGWGRTDTQYF
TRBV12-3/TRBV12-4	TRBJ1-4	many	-	TGTGCCAGCAGTTCGAGCAGTGAAAAACTGTTTTTT	CASSSSSEKLFF
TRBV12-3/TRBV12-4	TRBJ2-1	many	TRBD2	TGTGCCAGCAAAACTAGCGGGGGGCAGTATTGGCAGTTCTTC	CASKTSGGQYWQFF
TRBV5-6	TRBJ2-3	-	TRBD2	TGTGCCAGCAGCTTGGGACTAGCGGGGGGGCTAAATACGCAGTATTTT	CASSLGLAGGLNTQYF
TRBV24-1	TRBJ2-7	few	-	TGTGCCACCAGTGATTCCGTCTCCTACGAGCAGTACTTC	CATSDSVSYEQYF
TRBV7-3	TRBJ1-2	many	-	TGTGCCAGCAGCCCGGACGGCTATGGCTACACCTTC	CASSPDGYGYTF
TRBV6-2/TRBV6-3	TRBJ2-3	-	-	TGTGCCAGTGGGGGACATTTTTTCACAGATACGCAGTATTTT	CASGGHFFTDTQYF
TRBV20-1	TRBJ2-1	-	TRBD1	TGCAGTGCTAGAGGGAACCGGGACAGGGTCTACAATGAGCAGTTCTTC	CSARGNRDRVYNEQFF
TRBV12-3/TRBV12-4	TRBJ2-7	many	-	TGTGCCAGCAGTTTAGCTGGGTTGAGCTCCTACGAGCAGTACTTC	CASSLAGLSSYEQYF